What follows are 32 T cell receptor beta chains derived from one specimen sequenced in a study of graft-versus-host responses after intestinal transplantation. Assay: immunoSEQ multiplex PCR; the TCRdb copy retains only in-frame clones and omits some. The table has over 85,000 clones, about 93% seen once. Their specific antigens are unknown. This sample comprised unstimulated CD8+ T cells sorted from spleen or lymph node cells, obtained before intestinal transplant. The receptors were gathered from a human donor who received an intestinal transplant.

The rearrangement uses TRBV27 and TRBJ1-4; TRBD1 might be the D (5 bases). V was clipped by 5 bases and J by 5 bases, with 15 bases between them. The V gene's germline CDR1 is MNHEY and CDR2 SMNVEV (reference sequence). This CDR3 has 15 residues. The DNA for the CDR3 is TGTGCCAGCAGTCGGAATTACAGGAGCAATGAAAAACTGTTTTTT. Its translation is CASSRNYRSNEKLFF. The entire variable domain, with the rest obtained from reference TRBV27 and TRBJ1-4, is as follows: EAQVTQNPRYLITVTGKKLTVTCSQNMNHEYMSWYRQDPGLGLRQIYYSMNVEVTDKGDVPEGYKVSRKEKRNFPLILESPSPNQTSLYFCASSRNYRSNEKLFFGSGTQLSVL.

CDR3 DNA sequence: TGTGCCAGCAGTTTTTCTGGGGGCAATGAAAAACTGTTTTTT. Its protein is CASSFSGGNEKLFF. This chain links TRBV27 with TRBJ1-4; possibly TRBD1 for D (6 bases). The germline CDR1 and CDR2 sequences are MNHEY and SMNVEV (reference sequence). The CDR3 covers 14 residues. Trimming shortened V by 3 bases and J by 5 bases, and 10 bases separated the two germline ends.

The chain has TRBV4-1 and TRBJ2-5; D is perhaps TRBD1 (6 bases). The CDR3 loop spans 15 amino acids. Germline V gives CDR1 MGHRA, CDR2 YSYEKL. V gave up 8 bases and J gave up 2 bases, with 18 bases separating them. This chain's CDR3 is CASGRTVGAQETQYF. The CDR3 nucleotides are TGCGCCAGCGGAAGGACAGTTGGGGCACAAGAGACCCAGTACTTC.

This clone was recorded only once. This rearrangement joins TRBV10-3 to TRBJ2-1; unclear D gene. Germline V gene sequence: CDR1 ENHRY, CDR2 SYGVKD. The CDR3 length is 15 residues. Trimming left V 6 bases short and J 6 bases short, with 18 bases between. CDR3 amino acids: CAISPVGSRSNEQFF. CDR3 bases: TGTGCCATCAGCCCCGTGGGTAGCAGAAGCAATGAGCAGTTCTTC.

About this clone: The same CDR3 can be traced to other DNA sequences in this sample. The chain is built from TRBV4-1 and TRBJ2-7, with 7 bases identical to TRBD1. This CDR3 is 15 amino acids long. The V gene end was trimmed by 3 bases and the J gene end by 1 base; junction bases not matched to a gene: 6. Looked up from germline, CDR1 is MGHRA and CDR2 is YSYEKL. CDR3 protein: CASSQNRGPSYEQYF. CDR3 coding DNA: TGCGCCAGCAGCCAGAACAGGGGCCCTTCCTACGAGCAGTACTTC.

The CDR3 is CASSPDRGGNSNQPQHF. In DNA form, the CDR3 reads TGCGCCAGCAGCCCCGACAGGGGGGGGAATAGCAATCAGCCCCAGCATTTT. This chain uses TRBV4-3 with TRBJ1-5, with 9 bases aligning to TRBD1. V lost 4 bases, J lost 0 bases, and 7 bases stayed unmatched. This CDR3 has 17 residues. The germline V gene has CDR1 LGHNA and CDR2 YSLEER.

This clone occurred once. V and J are TRBV7-8 and TRBJ1-5; TRBD1 might be the D (5 bases). Germline loops: CDR1 SGHVS, CDR2 FQNEAQ. CDR3 size: 15 residues. Trimming left V 3 bases short and J 9 bases short, with 18 bases between. The DNA for the CDR3 is TGTGCCAGCAGCTTGGCAGGGACGTCCGGGGGGCCCCAGCATTTT. It codes for CASSLAGTSGGPQHF.

V is TRBV4-3 and J is TRBJ2-7; a possible D gene is TRBD1 (5 bases). Trimming left V 0 bases short and J 3 bases short, with 9 bases between. This CDR3 has 14 amino acids. Germline loops: CDR1 LGHNA, CDR2 YSLEER. CDR3 nucleotides: TGCGCCAGCAGCCAAGAAAAGGGGATCTACGAGCAGTACTTC. This gives the protein CASSQEKGIYEQYF.

The chain recombines TRBV5-6 with TRBJ2-5; 7 bases match TRBD2. CDR1 is SGHDT, CDR2 YYEEEE, per germline. This CDR3 contains 12 residues. Trimming cost V 7 bases and J 7 bases; bases outside gene matches: 7. CDR3 loop: CASLTSDGTQYF. CDR3 in DNA: TGTGCCAGCCTCACTAGCGATGGGACCCAGTACTTC.

The table lists this clone with a count of one. The rearrangement links TRBV19 to TRBJ1-2; the match to TRBD1 covers 8 bases. V dropped 2 bases and J dropped 5; count of bases not matched to a gene: 10. Germline V gene data show CDR1 as LNHDA and CDR2 as SQIVND (reference sequence). This CDR3 is 16 amino acids long. The DNA of the CDR3 is TGTGCCAGTAGTATAAACCTGTCCCGGGACAGGTATGGCTACACCTTC. Its protein product is CASSINLSRDRYGYTF.

The rearrangement links TRBV27 to TRBJ1-5; TRBD1 matches 7 bases. CDR1 and CDR2 (germline): MNHEY, SMNVEV (reference sequence). J was trimmed by 3 bases and V by 3 bases; bases with no gene match: 5. CDR3 length equals 15 residues. CDR3 sequence (DNA): TGTGCCAGCAGTTTTGGGACAGACCTCAATCAGCCCCAGCATTTT. Protein product: CASSFGTDLNQPQHF.

This rearrangement joins TRBV2 to TRBJ2-2; D possibly corresponds to TRBD2 (5 bases). Trimming removed 6 bases from V and 4 bases from J, with 9 bases in between. CDR3 length: 13 amino acids. The germline gives CDR1 SNHLY, CDR2 FYNNEI. CDR3 DNA sequence: TGTGCCAGCAGAGCTAGCTCCACCGGGGAGCTGTTTTTT. Residues: CASRASSTGELFF.

This rearrangement joins TRBV27 to TRBJ1-5, with D uncertain. The germline V gene has CDR1 MNHEY and CDR2 SMNVEV (reference sequence). CDR3 length: 13 amino acids. The ends were cut back, 3 bases at V and 7 bases at J, with 10 bases in the middle. CDR3 sequence reads: CASSLVSRQPQHF. DNA for the CDR3: TGTGCCAGCAGTTTGGTGTCCCGGCAGCCCCAGCATTTT.

The DNA of the CDR3 is TGTGCCAGCAGCCCGAAAACAGGGAAGTCCTACGAGCAGTACTTC. Protein product: CASSPKTGKSYEQYF. The genes are TRBV6-5 and TRBJ2-7, with TRBD1 as a possible D gene (6 bases). Trimming took off 6 bases at V and 1 base at J, with 16 bases between the two ends. CDR1 and CDR2 (germline): MNHEY, SVGAGI. This CDR3 is 15 amino acids long.

V and J are TRBV4-3 and TRBJ2-1, with D perhaps TRBD2 (6 bases). V was cut by 0 bases and J by 3 bases, with 12 bases left in between. The CDR3 consists of 16 residues. Germline-derived CDR1 and CDR2 are LGHNA and YSLEER. Here the CDR3 reads CASSQDRPSDYNEQFF. Here the CDR3 DNA reads TGCGCCAGCAGCCAAGATCGCCCTAGCGACTACAATGAGCAGTTCTTC.

The chain combines TRBV5-4 with TRBJ2-1; TRBD2 matches 14 bases. Germline trimming cut 4 bases from V and 6 bases from J; bases unmatched to any gene: 6. The germline CDR1 and CDR2 sequences are SGHNT and YYREEE (reference sequence). CDR3 length equals 16 residues. Here the CDR3 reads CASSDSGLAGGNEQFF. CDR3 nucleotides: TGTGCCAGCAGCGACTCTGGACTAGCGGGAGGCAATGAGCAGTTCTTC. Using reference TRBV5-4 and TRBJ2-1 for the parts outside the CDR3, the full variable domain is ETGVTQSPTHLIKTRGQQVTLRCSSQSGHNTVSWYQQALGQGPQFIFQYYREEENGRGNFPPRFSGLQFPNYSSELNVNALELDDSALYLCASSDSGLAGGNEQFFGPGTRLTVL.

The CDR3 is CASSRIGQGAQEQYF. DNA of the CDR3: TGCGCCAGCAGCCGGATTGGACAGGGGGCTCAGGAGCAGTACTTC. This chain uses TRBV4-1 with TRBJ2-7, with 11 bases matching TRBD1. CDR1 MGHRA and CDR2 YSYEKL come from the germline V gene. This CDR3 spans 15 amino acids. The V segment lost 4 bases and the J segment 7 bases; nucleotides outside the gene matches: 9.

The rearrangement joins TRBV19 to TRBJ2-1, with 12 bases fitting TRBD2. CDR3 size: 16 residues. V dropped 0 bases and J dropped 7; count of bases not matched to a gene: 4. CDR1 and CDR2 (germline): LNHDA, SQIVND (reference sequence). DNA of the CDR3: TGTGCCAGTAGTATAGAGGGGACTAGCGGGTTTAATGAGCAGTTCTTC. Translation: CASSIEGTSGFNEQFF.

CDR3 sequence: CASRMDRDQYGYTF. The CDR3 nucleotides read TGTGCCAGCAGGATGGACAGGGACCAGTATGGCTACACCTTC. V is TRBV27 and J is TRBJ1-2; 8 bases are a match to TRBD1. This CDR3 contains 14 residues. Germline V gives CDR1 MNHEY, CDR2 SMNVEV (reference sequence). The V segment lost 6 bases and the J segment 5 bases; nucleotides outside the gene matches: 8.

The chain employs TRBV7-9 and TRBJ1-1; 7 bases fit TRBD1. Per germline, CDR1 SEHNR and CDR2 FQNEAQ (reference sequence). The CDR3 extends over 15 amino acids. Trimming removed 4 bases from V and 2 bases from J; junction bases left unmatched: 7. The CDR3 spells CASSSRDSLNTEAFF. In nucleotides, the CDR3 is TGTGCCAGCAGCTCCCGGGACAGCCTCAACACTGAAGCTTTCTTT. Full variable domain (rest looked up from reference TRBV7-9 and TRBJ1-1): DTGVSQNPRHKITKRGQNVTFRCDPISEHNRLYWYRQTLGQGPEFLTYFQNEAQLEKSRLLSDRFSAERPKGSFSTLEIQRTEQGDSAMYLCASSSRDSLNTEAFFGQGTRLTVV.

This rearrangement joins TRBV2 to TRBJ2-7, with TRBD2 matching over 8 bases. CDR1 SNHLY and CDR2 FYNNEI come from the germline V gene. The V segment lost 2 bases and the J segment 0 bases; nucleotides outside the gene matches: 3. This CDR3 is 15 amino acids long. Here the CDR3 DNA reads TGTGCCAGCAGTGAATCCCTAGCGGGCTCCTACGAGCAGTACTTC. Amino acid sequence: CASSESLAGSYEQYF.

The CDR3, as DNA: TGCGCCAGCAGGCTAGGGGGGACAGTATTTCAAGAGACCCAGTACTTC. Translated, it gives CASRLGGTVFQETQYF. The chain carries TRBV5-1 and TRBJ2-5; possibly TRBD1 for D (7 bases). The CDR3 loop spans 16 amino acids. V was clipped by 5 bases and J by 2 bases, with 19 bases between them. Germline assignment: CDR1 SGHRS and CDR2 YFSETQ. The full variable domain, in which reference TRBV5-1 and TRBJ2-5 provide the parts outside the CDR3, is KAGVTQTPRYLIKTRGQQVTLSCSPISGHRSVSWYQQTPGQGLQFLFEYFSETQRNKGNFPGRFSGRQFSNSRSEMNVSTLELGDSALYLCASRLGGTVFQETQYFGPGTRLLVL.

The rearrangement joins TRBV25-1 to TRBJ2-7; 10 bases match TRBD1. CDR3 size: 14 residues. CDR1 and CDR2 from the germline V gene are MGHDK and SYGVNS. The trim removed 3 bases at V and 3 bases at J, leaving 2 bases unmatched. CDR3 in amino acids: CASSDRTGGYEQYF. The CDR3 nucleotides are TGTGCCAGCAGTGACCGGACAGGGGGCTACGAGCAGTACTTC.

The gene calls are TRBV10-1 and TRBJ2-5, with 10 bases matching TRBD2. Trimming cost V 3 bases and J 4 bases; bases outside gene matches: 8. CDR1 and CDR2 from the germline V gene are WNHNN and SYGVQD (reference sequence). The CDR3 totals 16 residues. CDR3 coding DNA: TGCGCCAGCAGTGAAGGGCTAGCGGGGGTAGGAGAGACCCAGTACTTC. This sequence encodes CASSEGLAGVGETQYF.

This chain uses TRBV27 with TRBJ2-1; D is unclear. The CDR3 spans 12 residues. The V end lost 3 bases, the J end lost 9 bases, and 9 bases lay between the germline ends. CDR1 MNHEY and CDR2 SMNVEV come from the germline V gene (reference sequence). The CDR3 sequence: CASSFMSGEQFF. Here the CDR3 DNA reads TGTGCCAGCAGTTTTATGTCGGGTGAGCAGTTCTTC.

The chain links TRBV19 to TRBJ2-5; 7 bases align to TRBD1. Per the germline V gene, CDR1 is LNHDA and CDR2 is SQIVND (reference sequence). After removal of 5 bases from V and 5 bases from J, the junction contained 5 bases not matched to a gene. CDR3 length: 13 amino acids. The CDR3 DNA is TGTGCCAGTAGTTCCACAGGGGCGGAGACCCAGTACTTC. As protein: CASSSTGAETQYF.

The rearrangement links TRBV15 to TRBJ1-1, with a tentative D call TRBD1 (5 bases). Per germline, CDR1 LNHNV and CDR2 YYDKDF (reference sequence). Trimming stripped 0 bases from V and 5 bases from J, with 16 bases between. CDR3 size: 16 residues. This CDR3 is CATSRDLQGPGTEAFF. The CDR3 coding sequence is TGTGCCACCAGCAGAGACTTGCAGGGCCCTGGGACTGAAGCTTTCTTT.

The gene calls are TRBV9 and TRBJ2-2, with D possibly matching TRBD1 (5 bases). Trimming took off 4 bases at V and 2 bases at J, with 9 bases between the two ends. The CDR3 totals 14 residues. The germline V gene encodes CDR1 SGDLS and CDR2 YYNGEE. The CDR3 spells CASSPDRNTGELFF. In DNA form, the CDR3 reads TGTGCCAGCAGCCCAGACAGAAACACCGGGGAGCTGTTTTTT.

Turning to this clone: Other DNA variants within this sample encode the same CDR3. The chain is built from TRBV7-9 and TRBJ2-7, with TRBD2 as a possible D gene (6 bases). CDR3 length: 12 amino acids. Trimming took off 5 bases at V and 3 bases at J, with 8 bases between the two ends. The germline CDR1 and CDR2 sequences are SEHNR and FQNEAQ (reference sequence). In nucleotides, the CDR3 is TGTGCCAGCAGCCCCGGGGGCTACGAGCAGTACTTC. It yields the protein CASSPGGYEQYF.

This sequence joins TRBV7-9 and TRBJ1-3; 8 nucleotides agree with TRBD1. V lost 0 bases and J lost 10; bases outside the gene matches: 14. From germline, CDR1 is SEHNR and CDR2 FQNEAQ (reference sequence). This CDR3 is built from 17 residues. The CDR3: CASSLAGQVSPPLTIYF. For the CDR3, the DNA is TGTGCCAGCAGCTTAGCGGGACAGGTTTCTCCCCCGCTGACCATATATTTT.

V is TRBV11-3 and J is TRBJ2-2, with D perhaps TRBD1 (6 bases). The CDR3 has 14 residues. Germline loops: CDR1 SGHNT, CDR2 YENEEA. The germline V and J ends were trimmed by 5 bases and 6 bases, with 13 bases remaining between them. CDR3 protein: CASSDRQDAGELFF. CDR3 DNA sequence: TGTGCCAGCAGCGATCGACAGGACGCCGGGGAGCTGTTTTTT.

This clone showed up just once. The genes are TRBV7-3 and TRBJ1-2, with D tentatively TRBD1 (6 bases). V lost 4 bases to trimming and J lost 10 bases, with 19 bases between them. Germline CDR1 reads SGHTA; CDR2 reads FQGTGA. The CDR3 totals 14 residues. The CDR3 spells CASSSDGTTDDYTF. For the CDR3, the DNA is TGTGCCAGCAGCTCCGACGGGACAACGGATGACTACACCTTC.